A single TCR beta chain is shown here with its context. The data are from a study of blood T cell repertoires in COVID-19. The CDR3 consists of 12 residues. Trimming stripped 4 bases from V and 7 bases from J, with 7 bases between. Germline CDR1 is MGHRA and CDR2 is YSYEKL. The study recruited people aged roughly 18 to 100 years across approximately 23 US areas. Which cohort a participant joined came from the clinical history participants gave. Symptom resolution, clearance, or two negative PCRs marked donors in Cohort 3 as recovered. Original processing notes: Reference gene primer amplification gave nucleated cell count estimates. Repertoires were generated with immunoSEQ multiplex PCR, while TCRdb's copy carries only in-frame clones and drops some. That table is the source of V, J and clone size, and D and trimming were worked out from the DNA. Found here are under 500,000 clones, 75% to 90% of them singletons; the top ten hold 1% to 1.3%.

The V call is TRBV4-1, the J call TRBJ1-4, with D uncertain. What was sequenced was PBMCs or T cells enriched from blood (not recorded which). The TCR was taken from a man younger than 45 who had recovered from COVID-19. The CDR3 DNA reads TGCGCCAGCAGCCCCAATTCTGAAAAACTGTTTTTT. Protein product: CASSPNSEKLFF.